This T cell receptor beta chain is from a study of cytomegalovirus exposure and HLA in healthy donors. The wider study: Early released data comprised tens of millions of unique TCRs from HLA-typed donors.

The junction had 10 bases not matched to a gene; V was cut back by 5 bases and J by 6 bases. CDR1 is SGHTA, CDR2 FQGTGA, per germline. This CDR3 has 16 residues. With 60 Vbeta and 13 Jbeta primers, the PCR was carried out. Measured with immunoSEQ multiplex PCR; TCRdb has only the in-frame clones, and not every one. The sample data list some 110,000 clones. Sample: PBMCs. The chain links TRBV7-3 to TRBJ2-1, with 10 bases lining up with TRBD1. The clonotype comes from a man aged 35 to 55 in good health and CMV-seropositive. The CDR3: CASSRTRDRGLNEQFF. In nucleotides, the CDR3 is TGTGCCAGCAGCCGAACCCGGGACAGGGGCCTCAATGAGCAGTTCTTC.